A selection of T cell receptor beta chains follows, all from one sample in a study of PD-1 blockade in classical Hodgkin lymphoma. Profiled with immunoSEQ multiplex PCR; TCRdb holds only in-frame clones, not every one. The profile shows roughly 92,000 clones, over 85% of them singletons. The sequences come from peripheral blood mononuclear cells (PBMCs), collected at baseline. The receptors derive from a human donor with classical Hodgkin lymphoma. The CDR3 runs from the conserved cysteine through the conserved F or W. The D gene is left open where the match is weak. Clone size, where shown, is once, few, many, or a class for clones that have expanded.

V,J,size,D,CDR3,DNA
TRBV5-1,TRBJ2-5,NA,NA,CASRTGQIQETQYF,TGCGCCAGCAGAACAGGACAGATACAAGAGACCCAGTACTTC
TRBV10-2,TRBJ2-5,NA,NA,CASSVQAETQYF,TGCGCCAGCAGTGTGCAGGCGGAGACCCAGTACTTC
TRBV5-8,TRBJ2-5,NA,NA,CASSTGTQYQETQYF,TGTGCCAGCAGCACCGGGACACAGTACCAAGAGACCCAGTACTTC
TRBV27,TRBJ2-7,NA,NA,CASSFLGPFGYEQYF,TGTGCCAGCAGTTTCTTGGGGCCCTTTGGCTACGAGCAGTACTTC
TRBV6-6,TRBJ2-7,NA,TRBD1,CASSPKDRGGYEQYF,TGTGCCAGCAGTCCGAAGGACAGGGGCGGCTACGAGCAGTACTTC
TRBV9,TRBJ2-1,NA,TRBD2,CASSARTSGRSSYNEQFF,TGTGCCAGCAGCGCCCGGACTAGCGGGAGGAGCTCCTACAATGAGCAGTTCTTC
TRBV10-3,TRBJ2-7,NA,TRBD2,CAISEGPLPGREGEQYF,TGTGCCATCAGTGAGGGGCCCCTCCCGGGGCGGGAGGGGGAGCAGTACTTC
TRBV2,TRBJ1-5,few,TRBD1,CASTLDREGQPQHF,TGTGCCAGCACCCTGGACAGGGAGGGACAGCCCCAGCATTTT
TRBV9,TRBJ2-3,NA,NA,CASTPEGERTDTQYF,TGTGCCAGCACCCCCGAGGGCGAGCGGACAGATACGCAGTATTTT
TRBV11-2,TRBJ2-7,NA,TRBD2,CASSSPTRLAGGSYEQYF,TGTGCCAGCAGCTCACCGACCCGACTAGCGGGAGGGTCCTACGAGCAGTACTTC
TRBV28,TRBJ1-5,NA,TRBD1,CASSFYTGGNQPQHF,TGTGCCAGCAGTTTTTACACAGGGGGGAATCAGCCCCAGCATTTT
TRBV7-9,TRBJ2-7,NA,NA,CASSLLVSYEQYF,TGTGCCAGCAGCTTATTAGTTAGCTACGAGCAGTACTTC
TRBV7-2,TRBJ2-1,NA,NA,CASSLRAAAYNEQFF,TGTGCCAGCAGCTTGAGGGCTGCGGCTTACAATGAGCAGTTCTTC
TRBV5-6,TRBJ1-1,NA,NA,CASSFPLVNTEAFF,TGTGCCAGCAGCTTCCCCCTCGTGAACACTGAAGCTTTCTTT
TRBV6-6,TRBJ1-1,NA,NA,CASSYAPTEAFF,TGTGCCAGCAGTTACGCGCCGACTGAAGCTTTCTTT
TRBV7-2,TRBJ1-4,NA,NA,CASSRSGGTNEKLFF,TGTGCCAGCAGCCGCTCGGGGGGAACTAATGAAAAACTGTTTTTT
TRBV6-4,TRBJ2-3,NA,NA,CASSDTHTDTQYF,TGTGCCAGCAGTGACACCCACACAGATACGCAGTATTTT
TRBV19,TRBJ1-2,NA,TRBD1,CATSDDRGRLSYGYTF,TGTGCCACCTCGGACGACAGGGGGCGTCTTAGCTATGGCTACACCTTC